These 17 T cell receptor beta chains were all obtained from the same sample, sequenced in a study of early stage breast cancer tumors. Profiling relied on immunoSEQ multiplex PCR, and the TCRdb table lists in-frame clones only, not all of them. The sample shows some 19,000 clones, 70% to 80% of them seen only once. Material: blood. These receptor sequences come from a person aged 55 to 75 with breast cancer.

Regarding this clone: The junction shows a germline mismatch at one end, possibly a read error. The J gene is TRBJ2-4, the V gene TRBV7-8, with 16 positions matching TRBD2. Germline CDR1 SGHVS, CDR2 FQNEAQ. The CDR3 covers 18 residues. CDR3 in amino acids: CASSPSEGTSGRATPKDF. The CDR3 DNA follows: TGTGCCAGCAGCCCTAGCGAGGGGACTAGCGGGAGGGCCACCCCCAAGGACTTC.

J is TRBJ2-1 and V is TRBV7-9; either TRBD1 or TRBD2 may supply D (5 bases each). This CDR3 is 14 amino acids long. V was clipped by 4 bases and J by 9 bases, with 16 bases between them. CDR1 and CDR2 (germline): SEHNR, FQNEAQ (reference sequence). The CDR3 DNA sequence: TGTGCCAGCAGCTGGGGAGCAGGGTGGGGTGAGCAGTTCTTC. Its protein is CASSWGAGWGEQFF.

This clone appeared once. This chain uses TRBV2 with TRBJ2-2; tentatively, D is TRBD1 or TRBD2 (5 bases each). This CDR3 has 17 residues. The ends were cut back, 1 base at V and 6 bases at J, with 18 bases in the middle. Per the germline V gene, CDR1 is SNHLY and CDR2 is FYNNEI. CDR3 DNA: TGTGCCAGCAGTGAAGGGGGACGGCTCGATGGCGCCGGGGAGCTGTTTTTT. Translation gives CASSEGGRLDGAGELFF.

In its sample, this clone was seen a few times. V usage is TRBV7-9 and J usage is TRBJ1-4; 10 bases map to TRBD1. The V gene's germline CDR1 is SEHNR and CDR2 FQNEAQ (reference sequence). The length of the CDR3 is 15 residues. J gave up 8 bases and V 2 bases, and 5 bases lay outside the gene matches. The CDR3, as DNA: TGTGCCAGCAGCTTATGGACAGGGGGATTAGAAAAACTGTTTTTT. Translated: CASSLWTGGLEKLFF.

The chain is built from TRBV7-8 and TRBJ2-2; D possibly corresponds to TRBD1 (6 bases). The CDR3 covers 15 residues. Per the germline V gene, CDR1 is SGHVS and CDR2 is FQNEAQ. V dropped 8 bases and J dropped 7 bases, with 20 bases sitting between them. CDR3 in amino acids: CASYWYSGVGGELFF. CDR3 in DNA: TGTGCCAGCTATTGGTATTCAGGGGTTGGCGGGGAGCTGTTTTTT.

The CDR3 coding sequence is TGCGCCAGCTCTCCGGGACAGGGAAGGTTAGGGAACACTGAAGCTTTCTTT. This sequence encodes CASSPGQGRLGNTEAFF. The rearrangement uses TRBV5-1 and TRBJ1-1, with 9 bases identical to TRBD1. Germline V CDR1 and CDR2: SGHRS, YFSETQ. The CDR3 totals 17 residues. With 7 bases clipped from V and 1 base from J, the junction kept 14 bases outside the gene matches.

This rearrangement joins TRBV7-8 to TRBJ2-2; 7 bases match TRBD2. The junction had 12 bases not matched to a gene; V was cut back by 2 bases and J by 6 bases. The CDR3 totals 17 residues. Germline V gene sequence: CDR1 SGHVS, CDR2 FQNEAQ. CDR3 DNA: TGTGCCAGCAGCTTATATGGCGTGCGGGAGTTGGCCGGGGAGCTGTTTTTT. Its translation: CASSLYGVRELAGELFF.

The chain uses TRBV10-3 and TRBJ2-5, with 10 nucleotides matching TRBD2. The CDR3 sequence is 16 residues long. Germline V gene data show CDR1 as ENHRY and CDR2 as SYGVKD. V trimming: 3 bases; J trimming: 7 bases; junction bases outside the gene matches: 11. This chain's CDR3 is CAISDSQRGGQGTQYF. CDR3 sequence (DNA): TGTGCCATCAGTGATAGCCAGCGGGGGGGCCAGGGGACCCAGTACTTC.

This clone was seen just once. The V and J genes are TRBV10-1 and TRBJ2-1; D is possibly TRBD1 (5 bases). The CDR3 loop spans 15 amino acids. From germline, CDR1 is WNHNN and CDR2 SYGVQD (reference sequence). V lost 0 bases to trimming and J lost 2 bases, with 8 bases between them. CDR3 region: CASSESGQAYNEQFF. CDR3 bases: TGCGCCAGCAGTGAGTCGGGGCAGGCCTACAATGAGCAGTTCTTC.

Here the CDR3 reads CASSLYGWLTVGYTF. In nucleotides, the CDR3 is TGTGCCAGCAGTCTATACGGCTGGTTGACTGTTGGCTACACCTTC. The chain is built from TRBV27 and TRBJ1-2, with no clear D. CDR3 length: 15 residues. Trimming removed 5 bases from V and 7 bases from J, with 20 bases in between. The germline CDR1 and CDR2 sequences are MNHEY and SMNVEV (reference sequence).

The chain has TRBV3-1 (or the pseudogene TRBV3-2) and TRBJ2-7; D not certain. The CDR3 runs to 9 residues. Germline CDR1 LGHDT, CDR2 YNNKEL (reference sequence). V was clipped by 10 bases and J by 5 bases, with 6 bases between them. The CDR3 sequence is CATLHEQYF. The DNA of the CDR3 is TGTGCCACCCTGCACGAGCAGTACTTC.

The CDR3 here is CASPPGGAMPLSTDTQYF. CDR3 DNA sequence: TGTGCCAGCCCCCCGGGCGGGGCAATGCCTCTTAGCACAGATACGCAGTATTTT. J is TRBJ2-3 and V is TRBV27, with D possibly TRBD2 on 6 matching bases. The CDR3 length is 18 residues. Germline V gene sequence: CDR1 MNHEY, CDR2 SMNVEV (reference sequence). V was clipped by 8 bases and J by 0 bases, with 24 bases between them.

The chain combines TRBV13 with TRBJ1-5; tentative D call: TRBD1 (5 bases). Trimming shortened V by 3 bases and J by 6 bases, and 12 bases separated the two germline ends. There are 14 residues in the CDR3. Germline CDR1 is PRHDT and CDR2 is FYEKMQ (reference sequence). The CDR3 protein is CASSFRGVGQPQHF. The CDR3 DNA sequence: TGTGCCAGCAGCTTCCGGGGGGTGGGTCAGCCCCAGCATTTT.

This clone was observed a single time. This sequence joins TRBV30 and TRBJ2-5, with D tentatively TRBD1 (6 bases). Deletions cut 1 base from V and 4 bases from J, with 19 bases between. The CDR3 length is 16 residues. CDR1 is GTSNPN and CDR2 is SVGIG in the germline V gene (reference sequence). In DNA form, the CDR3 reads TGTGCCTGGAGTGCCGTCTCACAGGGAACGGTAGAGACCCAGTACTTC. Its protein is CAWSAVSQGTVETQYF.

This clone came up a few times. The chain combines TRBV2 with TRBJ2-2; 10 positions agree with TRBD1. The trim removed 11 bases at V and 3 bases at J, leaving 9 bases unmatched. CDR3 length: 15 amino acids. Per the germline V gene, CDR1 is SNHLY and CDR2 is FYNNEI. CDR3 sequence reads: CASGRQGAYTGELFF. The DNA for the CDR3 is TGTGCCTCGGGGCGACAGGGGGCCTACACCGGGGAGCTGTTTTTT.

V is TRBV28 and J is TRBJ2-4; 9 bases map to TRBD1. The V segment lost 6 bases and the J segment 7 bases; nucleotides outside the gene matches: 10. Germline V gene sequence: CDR1 MDHEN, CDR2 SYDVKM. The CDR3 loop spans 15 amino acids. The CDR3 region is CASSPLGDRANIQYF. DNA of the CDR3: TGTGCCAGCAGCCCCTTGGGGGACAGGGCGAACATTCAGTACTTC.

The rearrangement joins TRBV5-4 to TRBJ1-2, with TRBD1 matching 10 bases. The CDR3 extends over 13 amino acids. J gave up 6 bases and V 4 bases, and 3 bases lay outside the gene matches. Germline CDR1 and CDR2: SGHNT and YYREEE (reference sequence). Written as DNA, the CDR3 is TGTGCCAGCAGCCCCGGGACAGGGGATGGCTACACCTTC. Its protein product is CASSPGTGDGYTF.